Below, 32 T cell receptor beta chains from the same sample are listed, as sequenced in a study of shared T cell receptors in the human thymus. Data came from immunoSEQ multiplex PCR; TCRdb stores just in-frame clones and leaves some out. The table records hundreds of thousands of clones, 75% to 85% of them present only once. A further study also used this sample, focusing on human thymus T cells.

The source material was thymocytes. These receptors all come from a boy under two years old with a congenital heart defect.

The V and J genes are TRBV19 and TRBJ1-5, with 7 bases matching TRBD1. The CDR3 covers 16 residues. Unmatched junction bases numbered 10, after V lost 5 bases and J lost 3 bases. The V gene's germline CDR1 is LNHDA and CDR2 SQIVND (reference sequence). CDR3 in amino acids: CASSEGAEGYNQPQHF. CDR3 nucleotides: TGTGCCAGTAGTGAGGGGGCAGAAGGGTACAATCAGCCCCAGCATTTT.

This clone was counted a few times. The rearrangement joins TRBV19 to TRBJ2-7; TRBD1 matches at 9 bases. The CDR3 sequence is 14 residues long. Looked up from germline, CDR1 is LNHDA and CDR2 is SQIVND (reference sequence). With V trimmed by 5 bases and J by 5 bases, 7 bases remained unmatched. CDR3 protein: CASSAPTGGNEQYF. In DNA form, the CDR3 reads TGTGCCAGTAGTGCTCCGACAGGGGGAAACGAGCAGTACTTC.

This clone came up a few times. This chain connects TRBV25-1 to TRBJ2-1; a possible D gene is TRBD2 (6 bases). Trimming removed 2 bases at V and 4 bases at J, with 15 bases between. CDR1 and CDR2 (germline): MGHDK, SYGVNS. The CDR3 consists of 16 residues. CDR3 loop: CASSERLVGFYNEQFF. CDR3 nucleotide sequence: TGTGCCAGCAGTGAACGACTAGTGGGGTTTTACAATGAGCAGTTCTTC. Full variable domain (rest looked up from reference TRBV25-1 and TRBJ2-1): EADIYQTPRYLVIGTGKKITLECSQTMGHDKMYWYQQDPGMELHLIHYSYGVNSTEKGDLSSESTVSRIRTEHFPLTLESARPSHTSQYLCASSERLVGFYNEQFFGPGTRLTVL.

The chain employs TRBV4-2 and TRBJ2-6; 7 bases fit TRBD1. Germline V gene lookup returns CDR1 LGHNA and CDR2 YNFKEQ. The ends lost 0 bases at V and 2 bases at J; junction bases unmatched: 7. There are 18 residues in the CDR3. CDR3: CASSQEGPTGTGANVLTF. The CDR3 bases are TGTGCCAGCAGCCAAGAGGGCCCGACAGGGACTGGGGCCAACGTCCTGACTTTC.

The gene calls are TRBV5-1 and TRBJ2-5; weak D call: TRBD1 (6 bases). Looked up from germline, CDR1 is SGHRS and CDR2 is YFSETQ. CDR3 length equals 14 residues. V was clipped by 3 bases and J by 2 bases, with 11 bases between them. CDR3 region: CASSSQGRQETQYF. The CDR3 region has the DNA TGCGCCAGCAGCTCCCAGGGGCGACAAGAGACCCAGTACTTC.

The table lists this clone with a count of one. The chain has TRBV11-2 and TRBJ1-5, with D maybe TRBD1 (6 bases). The germline V gene encodes CDR1 SGHAT and CDR2 FQNNGV. V was clipped by 4 bases and J by 3 bases, with 10 bases between them. This CDR3 spans 14 amino acids. CDR3 sequence: CASSSDRINQPQHF. The CDR3 region has the DNA TGTGCCAGCAGCTCAGACAGGATCAATCAGCCCCAGCATTTT.

V and J are TRBV14 and TRBJ2-7; 7 bases line up with TRBD1. Germline CDR1 is SGHDN and CDR2 is FVKESK. The CDR3 runs to 17 residues. V dropped 1 base and J dropped 4; count of bases not matched to a gene: 13. The CDR3 reads CASSQGSEAGGPYEQYF. The CDR3 coding sequence is TGTGCCAGCAGCCAAGGATCAGAGGCAGGGGGTCCGTACGAGCAGTACTTC.

The V call is TRBV5-6, the J call TRBJ2-1, with D perhaps TRBD1 (6 bases). Germline V gene data show CDR1 as SGHDT and CDR2 as YYEEEE. V was clipped by 5 bases and J by 0 bases, with 18 bases between them. The CDR3 has 17 residues. In DNA form, the CDR3 reads TGTGCCAGCAGTTTCCGCAACAGGGTATTCTCCTACAATGAGCAGTTCTTC. This gives the protein CASSFRNRVFSYNEQFF.

DNA of the CDR3: TGTGCCACCCGCAGGCGGGATTCTAGCACAGATACGCAGTATTTT. Translating it yields CATRRRDSSTDTQYF. The rearrangement links TRBV10-3 to TRBJ2-3, with D perhaps TRBD2 (6 bases). V lost 10 bases, J lost 0 bases, and 17 bases lay in between. The CDR3 sequence is 15 residues long. CDR1 ENHRY and CDR2 SYGVKD come from the germline V gene.

The rearrangement joins TRBV5-4 to TRBJ1-4; 9 bases fit TRBD1. With V trimmed by 3 bases and J by 8 bases, 8 bases remained unmatched. Germline V CDR1 and CDR2: SGHNT, YYREEE (reference sequence). This CDR3 contains 15 residues. CDR3 sequence reads: CASSSPGQGHEKLFF. The CDR3 DNA is TGTGCCAGCAGCTCACCGGGACAGGGACACGAAAAACTGTTTTTT. The full variable domain, its missing parts supplied by reference TRBV5-4 and TRBJ1-4, is ETGVTQSPTHLIKTRGQQVTLRCSSQSGHNTVSWYQQALGQGPQFIFQYYREEENGRGNFPPRFSGLQFPNYSSELNVNALELDDSALYLCASSSPGQGHEKLFFGSGTQLSVL.

With respect to this clone: One junction end does not reproduce the germline sequence, and a read error may be involved. This sequence joins TRBV7-8 and TRBJ2-5; D is ambiguous. The CDR3 consists of 8 residues. The germline V gene encodes CDR1 SGHVS and CDR2 FQNEAQ. CDR3 in amino acids: CASSPPDF. CDR3 in DNA: TGTGCCAGCAGCCCCCCGGACTTC.

The chain joins TRBV5-6 to TRBJ2-3; TRBD1 is a possible D gene (6 bases). The CDR3 sequence is 17 residues long. CDR1 and CDR2 (germline): SGHDT, YYEEEE. The V and J ends lost 1 base and 5 bases respectively, with 20 bases between them. The CDR3 DNA reads as TGTGCCAGCAGCTTGCCGTTCTCGTTGGGGGCCCTAGATACGCAGTATTTT. It specifies CASSLPFSLGALDTQYF.

V and J are TRBV11-2 and TRBJ2-7, with 8 bases that match TRBD2. Germline V gene lookup returns CDR1 SGHAT and CDR2 FQNNGV. This CDR3 is built from 16 residues. The V and J ends lost 5 bases and 0 bases, in that order; junction bases with no gene match: 9. DNA for the CDR3: TGTGCCAGCAGCACTCACCTTAGCGGGATCTCCTACGAGCAGTACTTC. Translating it yields CASSTHLSGISYEQYF.

The rearrangement joins TRBV7-3 to TRBJ2-5; 11 nucleotides agree with TRBD2. This CDR3 has 15 amino acids. V was pared by 5 bases and J by 5 bases, with 7 bases of the junction left unmatched. CDR1 and CDR2 from the germline V gene are SGHTA and FQGTGA. The CDR3 sequence: CASSNLAGGRETQYF. In DNA form, the CDR3 reads TGTGCCAGCAGCAACCTAGCGGGAGGTAGGGAGACCCAGTACTTC.

The count of this clone is one. The rearrangement uses TRBV9 and TRBJ2-2; 7 nucleotides match TRBD2. CDR3 length: 16 residues. V lost 2 bases and J lost 4; bases outside the gene matches: 8. Germline V lookup: CDR1 SGDLS, CDR2 YYNGEE. The chain's CDR3 is CASSVATSLLTGELFF. The CDR3 DNA reads TGTGCCAGCAGCGTGGCGACTAGCCTCCTCACCGGGGAGCTGTTTTTT.

This rearrangement joins TRBV19 to TRBJ2-3; 13 nucleotides agree with TRBD2. The length of the CDR3 is 17 residues. J gave up 3 bases and V 4 bases, and 7 bases lay outside the gene matches. The germline V gene encodes CDR1 LNHDA and CDR2 SQIVND (reference sequence). The CDR3 is CASSTAGLAGTTDTQYF. The CDR3 DNA is TGTGCCAGTAGTACCGCGGGACTAGCGGGAACTACAGATACGCAGTATTTT. Using reference TRBV19 and TRBJ2-3 for the parts outside the CDR3, the full variable domain is DGGITQSPKYLFRKEGQNVTLSCEQNLNHDAMYWYRQDPGQGLRLIYYSQIVNDFQKGDIAEGYSVSREKKESFPLTVTSAQKNPTAFYLCASSTAGLAGTTDTQYFGPGTRLTVL.

This clone has more than one count but fewer than ten. The chain employs TRBV9 and TRBJ1-4, with TRBD1 matching over 10 bases. The CDR3 consists of 18 residues. CDR1 and CDR2 from the germline V gene are SGDLS and YYNGEE. V was clipped by 1 base and J by 0 bases; unmatched bases: 6. The CDR3 spells CASSVSGTGVATNEKLFF. CDR3 bases: TGTGCCAGCAGCGTATCCGGGACAGGGGTCGCAACTAATGAAAAACTGTTTTTT.

J is TRBJ2-7 and V is TRBV27; 10 nucleotides align to TRBD2. There are 18 residues in the CDR3. The V gene's germline CDR1 is MNHEY and CDR2 SMNVEV (reference sequence). The J segment lost 5 bases and the V segment lost 6 bases, leaving 19 bases of the junction unmatched. The CDR3 DNA reads as TGTGCCAGCAGCTCGAGAGGGGCTCTAGCGGGAGTCACCCACGAGCAGTACTTC. It yields the protein CASSSRGALAGVTHEQYF.

The CDR3 DNA reads as TGCGCCAGCAGCTTGGCTGGGGGGTTTGAGCAGTTCTTC. This translates into CASSLAGGFEQFF. J is TRBJ2-1 and V is TRBV5-1, with D perhaps TRBD2 (6 bases). V was trimmed by 0 bases and J by 9 bases, leaving 10 bases between them. Germline values: CDR1 SGHRS, CDR2 YFSETQ. The CDR3 loop spans 13 amino acids.

This sequence joins TRBV6-1 and TRBJ2-7; a weak D match, TRBD2 (5 bases). The CDR3 is 15 amino acids. Trimming shortened V by 6 bases and J by 5 bases, and 20 bases separated the two germline ends. Germline-derived CDR1 and CDR2 are MNHNS and SASEGT. The CDR3 loop reads CASSSPGDGENEQYF. CDR3 coding DNA: TGTGCCAGCAGCTCCCCCGGGGATGGGGAAAACGAGCAGTACTTC.

The chain joins TRBV7-6 to TRBJ1-5, with 7 bases identical to TRBD1. Germline loops: CDR1 SGHVS, CDR2 FNYEAQ. Trimming at V came to 2 bases and at J to 4 bases, leaving 8 bases not matched to a gene. CDR3 length: 16 amino acids. CDR3 sequence: CASSLHIGTANQPQHF. The CDR3 coding sequence is TGTGCCAGCAGCTTACACATCGGGACAGCAAATCAGCCCCAGCATTTT.

The chain uses TRBV10-1 and TRBJ2-1, with 10 bases lining up with TRBD2. V was clipped by 3 bases and J by 1 base; unmatched bases: 3. This CDR3 spans 16 amino acids. Germline V lookup: CDR1 WNHNN, CDR2 SYGVQD (reference sequence). The CDR3 sequence is CASSDLAGGSYNEQFF. The CDR3 DNA follows: TGCGCCAGCAGTGATTTAGCGGGAGGTTCCTACAATGAGCAGTTCTTC.

The chain recombines TRBV28 with TRBJ1-2; 8 bases agree with TRBD1. Germline V gene lookup returns CDR1 MDHEN and CDR2 SYDVKM. The CDR3 has 14 residues. The V and J ends lost 4 bases and 4 bases, in that order; junction bases with no gene match: 5. The CDR3, as DNA: TGTGCCAGCAGTTCCGACAGGGGAGGCTATGGCTACACCTTC. Its protein is CASSSDRGGYGYTF.

The rearrangement joins TRBV5-4 to TRBJ1-1; perhaps TRBD1 as D (5 bases). With 1 base removed from V and 10 bases from J, the gap between germline ends came to 11 bases. Germline CDR1 reads SGHNT; CDR2 reads YYREEE (reference sequence). This CDR3 comprises 12 residues. This CDR3 is CASSLKGKGAFF. Here the CDR3 DNA reads TGTGCCAGCAGCTTGAAGGGGAAAGGAGCTTTCTTT.

Note on this clone: An end of the junction differs from the germline gene, which may be a read error. This CDR3 reads CASSPLGHEPF. The DNA of the CDR3 is TGTGCCAGCTCACCACTGGGCCACGAGCCCTTC. The chain is built from TRBV18 and TRBJ1-2; D gene unclear. The CDR3 contains 11 residues. The germline CDR1 and CDR2 sequences are KGHSH and LQKENI. Full variable domain (remainder filled in from reference TRBV18 and TRBJ1-2): NAGVMQNPRHLVRRRGQEARLRCSPMKGHSHVYWYRQLPEEGLKFMVYLQKENIIDESGMPKERFSAEFPKEGPSILRIQQVVRGDSAAYFCASSPLGHEPFGSGTRLTVV.

The CDR3 nucleotides are TGTGCCAGGAACTGGCAGGGCTTTTTTAACTATGGCTACACCTTC. As protein: CARNWQGFFNYGYTF. The chain has TRBV27 and TRBJ1-2; possible D gene TRBD1, 5 bases. V gave up 9 bases and J gave up 1 base, with 18 bases separating them. The CDR3 sequence is 15 residues long. CDR1 is MNHEY, CDR2 SMNVEV, per germline (reference sequence).

J is TRBJ1-1 and V is TRBV6-5; D gene unclear. Between the trimmed V and J ends, which lost 2 bases and 2 bases, there was a span of 9 bases. The CDR3 covers 14 residues. Germline V gene lookup returns CDR1 MNHEY and CDR2 SVGAGI. The CDR3 reads CASSYGRSNTEAFF. CDR3 nucleotide sequence: TGTGCCAGCAGTTACGGGAGGAGTAACACTGAAGCTTTCTTT.

This clone showed up just a few times. The chain is built from TRBV7-9 and TRBJ2-7; D is possibly TRBD1 (6 bases). Trimming stripped 1 base from V and 4 bases from J, with 20 bases between. From germline, CDR1 is SEHNR and CDR2 FQNEAQ (reference sequence). The CDR3 consists of 17 residues. CDR3 sequence: CASSLEIPRGGRYEQYF. CDR3 sequence (DNA): TGTGCCAGCAGCTTAGAGATCCCCAGGGGCGGTCGTTACGAGCAGTACTTC. Using reference TRBV7-9 and TRBJ2-7 for the parts outside the CDR3, the full variable domain is DTGVSQNPRHKITKRGQNVTFRCDPISEHNRLYWYRQTLGQGPEFLTYFQNEAQLEKSRLLSDRFSAERPKGSFSTLEIQRTEQGDSAMYLCASSLEIPRGGRYEQYFGPGTRLTVT.

The count of this clone is one. The V gene is TRBV5-1, the J gene TRBJ1-1; D gene unclear. This CDR3 spans 15 amino acids. The V end lost 1 base, the J end lost 6 bases, and 16 bases lay between the germline ends. The germline V gene has CDR1 SGHRS and CDR2 YFSETQ. The CDR3: CASSLSPGAAPEAFF. The CDR3 DNA is TGCGCCAGCAGCTTGAGTCCCGGTGCGGCTCCTGAAGCTTTCTTT.

The rearrangement joins TRBV9 to TRBJ2-1, with 8 bases fitting TRBD1. The CDR3 loop spans 19 amino acids. V trimming: 4 bases; J trimming: 6 bases; junction bases outside the gene matches: 21. Germline CDR1 and CDR2: SGDLS and YYNGEE. The CDR3, as DNA: TGTGCCAGCAGCCAGACGGGACAGGAGGTAGCGGCTGACTCCAATGAGCAGTTCTTC. It encodes CASSQTGQEVAADSNEQFF.

This clone came up a few times. This same CDR3 is encoded by further DNA sequences in the sample. V is TRBV27 and J is TRBJ2-2; D is uncertain. The ends were cut back, 4 bases at V and 3 bases at J, with 3 bases in the middle. The V gene's germline CDR1 is MNHEY and CDR2 SMNVEV (reference sequence). The CDR3 sequence is 12 residues long. In DNA, the CDR3 is TGTGCCAGCAGTTCCTACACCGGGGAGCTGTTTTTT. Residues: CASSSYTGELFF.

This chain links TRBV9 with TRBJ1-5; no clear D gene. The CDR3 is 15 amino acids. Trimming left V 3 bases short and J 5 bases short, with 15 bases between. Germline V gives CDR1 SGDLS, CDR2 YYNGEE. Here the CDR3 DNA reads TGTGCCAGCAGCGCAAGCCCCCTGGCGGATCAGCCCCAGCATTTT. Translation gives CASSASPLADQPQHF.